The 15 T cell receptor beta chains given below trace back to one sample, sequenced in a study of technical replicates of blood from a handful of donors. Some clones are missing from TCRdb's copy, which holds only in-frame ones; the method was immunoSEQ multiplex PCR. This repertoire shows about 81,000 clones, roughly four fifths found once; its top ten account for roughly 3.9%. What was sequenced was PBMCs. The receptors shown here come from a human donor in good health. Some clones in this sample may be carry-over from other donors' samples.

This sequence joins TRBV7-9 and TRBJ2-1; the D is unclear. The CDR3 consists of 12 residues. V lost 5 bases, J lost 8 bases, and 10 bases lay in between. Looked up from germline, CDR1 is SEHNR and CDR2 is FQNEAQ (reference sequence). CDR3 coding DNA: TGTGCCAGCAGCCGTAGTTACGATGAGCAGTTCTTC. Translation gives CASSRSYDEQFF.

The CDR3 protein is CASSDSAGTYNEQFF. Here the CDR3 DNA reads TGTGCCAGCAGTGACTCGGCGGGAACCTACAATGAGCAGTTCTTC. The chain joins TRBV6-4 to TRBJ2-1; D is possibly TRBD2 (6 bases). This CDR3 has 15 amino acids. CDR1 and CDR2 (germline): MRHNA, SNTAGT. V shed 0 bases and J shed 2 bases, with 8 bases lying between them.

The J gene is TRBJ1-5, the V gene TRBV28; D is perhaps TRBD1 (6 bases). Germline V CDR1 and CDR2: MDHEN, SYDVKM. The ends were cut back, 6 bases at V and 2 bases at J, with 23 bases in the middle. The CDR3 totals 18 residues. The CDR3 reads CASSSWDMGLNGNQPQHF. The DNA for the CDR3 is TGTGCCAGCAGCAGCTGGGACATGGGCTTGAATGGCAATCAGCCCCAGCATTTT.

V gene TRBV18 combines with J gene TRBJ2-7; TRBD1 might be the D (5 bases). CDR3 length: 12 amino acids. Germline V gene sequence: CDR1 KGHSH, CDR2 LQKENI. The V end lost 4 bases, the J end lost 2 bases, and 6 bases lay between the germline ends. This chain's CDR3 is CASSRGPYEQYF. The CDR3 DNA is TGTGCCAGCTCACGGGGCCCCTACGAGCAGTACTTC.

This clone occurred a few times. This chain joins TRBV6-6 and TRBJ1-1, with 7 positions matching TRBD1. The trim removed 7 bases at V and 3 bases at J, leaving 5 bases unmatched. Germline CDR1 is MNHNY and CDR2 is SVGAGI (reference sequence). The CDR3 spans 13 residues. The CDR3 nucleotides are TGTGCCAGCAATGACAGGGTCCACACTGAAGCTTTCTTT. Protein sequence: CASNDRVHTEAFF.

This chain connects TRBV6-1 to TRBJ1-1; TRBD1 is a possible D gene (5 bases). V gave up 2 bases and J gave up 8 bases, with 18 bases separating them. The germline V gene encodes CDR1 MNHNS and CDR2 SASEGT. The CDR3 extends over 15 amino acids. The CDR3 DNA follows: TGTGCCAGCAGTGAAAACCCTTTCGAGACAGAAGAAGCTTTCTTT. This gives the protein CASSENPFETEEAFF.

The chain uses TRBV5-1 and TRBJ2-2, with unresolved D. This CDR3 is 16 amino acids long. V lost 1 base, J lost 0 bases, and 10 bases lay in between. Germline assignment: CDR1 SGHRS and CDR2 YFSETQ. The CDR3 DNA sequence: TGCGCCAGCAGCTTGACCCTATTGTCGAACACCGGGGAGCTGTTTTTT. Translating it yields CASSLTLLSNTGELFF. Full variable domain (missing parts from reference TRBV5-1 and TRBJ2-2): KAGVTQTPRYLIKTRGQQVTLSCSPISGHRSVSWYQQTPGQGLQFLFEYFSETQRNKGNFPGRFSGRQFSNSRSEMNVSTLELGDSALYLCASSLTLLSNTGELFFGEGSRLTVL.

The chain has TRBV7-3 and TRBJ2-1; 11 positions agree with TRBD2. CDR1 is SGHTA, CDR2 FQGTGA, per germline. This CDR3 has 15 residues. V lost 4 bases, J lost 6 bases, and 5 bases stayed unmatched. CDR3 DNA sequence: TGTGCCAGCAGCTCCTCTAGCGGGGGGATCAATGAGCAGTTCTTC. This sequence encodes CASSSSSGGINEQFF.

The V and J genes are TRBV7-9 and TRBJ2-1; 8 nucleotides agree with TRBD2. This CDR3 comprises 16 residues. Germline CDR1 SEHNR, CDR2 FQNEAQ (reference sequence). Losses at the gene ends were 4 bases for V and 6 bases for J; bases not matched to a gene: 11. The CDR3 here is CASSSGGAPPPNEQFF. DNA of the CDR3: TGTGCCAGCAGCTCCGGGGGGGCACCACCCCCCAATGAGCAGTTCTTC.

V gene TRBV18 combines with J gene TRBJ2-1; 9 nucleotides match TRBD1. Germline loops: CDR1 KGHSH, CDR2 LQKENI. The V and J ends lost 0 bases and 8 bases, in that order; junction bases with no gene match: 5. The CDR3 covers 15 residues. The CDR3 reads CASSPPRTGVHEQFF. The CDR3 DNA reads TGTGCCAGCTCACCACCAAGGACAGGGGTACATGAGCAGTTCTTC.

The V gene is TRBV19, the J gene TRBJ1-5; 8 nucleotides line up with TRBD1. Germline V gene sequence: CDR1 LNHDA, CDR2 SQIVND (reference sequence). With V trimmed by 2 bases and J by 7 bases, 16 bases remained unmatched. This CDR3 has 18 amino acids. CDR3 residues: CASSIHRQNSRGPQPQHF. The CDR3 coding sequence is TGTGCCAGTAGTATACACCGCCAAAACTCCAGGGGGCCACAGCCCCAGCATTTT.

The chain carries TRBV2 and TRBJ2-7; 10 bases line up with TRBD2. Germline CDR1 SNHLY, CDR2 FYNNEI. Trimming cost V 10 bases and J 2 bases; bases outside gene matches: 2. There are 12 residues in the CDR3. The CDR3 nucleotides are TGTGCCACCAGCGGGGGGGCCTACGAGCAGTACTTC. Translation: CATSGGAYEQYF.

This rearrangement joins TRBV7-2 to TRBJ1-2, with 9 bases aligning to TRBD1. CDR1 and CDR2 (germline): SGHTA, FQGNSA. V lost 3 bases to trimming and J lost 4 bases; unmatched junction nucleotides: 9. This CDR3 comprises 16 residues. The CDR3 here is CASSFSSDRGSYGYTF. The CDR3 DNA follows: TGTGCCAGCAGCTTTAGTTCGGACAGGGGCAGCTATGGCTACACCTTC. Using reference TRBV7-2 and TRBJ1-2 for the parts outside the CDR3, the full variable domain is GAGVSQSPSNKVTEKGKDVELRCDPISGHTALYWYRQSLGQGLEFLIYFQGNSAPDKSGLPSDRFSAERTGGSVSTLTIQRTQQEDSAVYLCASSFSSDRGSYGYTFGSGTRLTVV.

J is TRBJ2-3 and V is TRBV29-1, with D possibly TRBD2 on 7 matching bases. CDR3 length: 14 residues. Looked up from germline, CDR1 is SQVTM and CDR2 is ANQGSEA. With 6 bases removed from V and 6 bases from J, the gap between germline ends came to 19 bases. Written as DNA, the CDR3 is TGCAGCGTAACCTTTCAGGGGAGGGGGGATACGCAGTATTTT. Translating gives CSVTFQGRGDTQYF.

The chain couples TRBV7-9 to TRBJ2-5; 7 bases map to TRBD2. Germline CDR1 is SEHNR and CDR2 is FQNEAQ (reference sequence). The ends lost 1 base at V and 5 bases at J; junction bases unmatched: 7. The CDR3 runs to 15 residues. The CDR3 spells CASSLGGLLWETQYF. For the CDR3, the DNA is TGTGCCAGCAGCTTAGGGGGACTACTCTGGGAGACCCAGTACTTC.